A single sample gave rise to the 18 T cell receptor beta chains below, sequenced in a study of blood T cells in healthy people across ages. Alongside a J-beta primer mix, a sample-barcoded 5' primer served in a second PCR lasting roughly 6 to 12 cycles. TCRdb ran MiXCR on the 5' RACE reads and lists one entry per CDR3 protein. Of some 890,000 distinct CDR3 sequences detected, approximately 32% appear once; the ten largest clones hold more than 8.5%. The sample also formed part of further work on T cells of mothers and their children.

Sequencing was performed on blood. Receptors were obtained from a woman aged 40 to 49 in good health.

This clonotype was recorded a few times. This rearrangement joins TRBV5-1 to TRBJ2-3, with 13 nucleotides matching TRBD2. With V trimmed by 4 bases and J by 0 bases, 14 bases remained unmatched. The germline V gene has CDR1 SGHRS and CDR2 YFSETQ. The CDR3 runs to 20 residues. CDR3 DNA: TGCGCCAGCAGCCGGGATTCCGGACTAGCGGGGGTGGTAAGCACAGATACGCAGTATTTT. This translates into CASSRDSGLAGVVSTDTQYF.

This clonotype turned up a few times. The chain carries TRBV9 and TRBJ2-1; 9 bases line up with TRBD1. Trimming at V came to 0 bases and at J to 4 bases, leaving 8 bases not matched to a gene. Germline V CDR1 and CDR2: SGDLS, YYNGEE. CDR3 length: 17 amino acids. The CDR3: CASSVGGGTGPYNEQFF. In DNA, the CDR3 is TGTGCCAGCAGCGTAGGAGGTGGGACAGGGCCGTACAATGAGCAGTTCTTC. Complete variable domain (other parts from reference TRBV9 and TRBJ2-1): DSGVTQTPKHLITATGQRVTLRCSPRSGDLSVYWYQQSLDQGLQFLIQYYNGEERAKGNILERFSAQQFPDLHSELNLSSLELGDSALYFCASSVGGGTGPYNEQFFGPGTRLTVL.

This clonotype was seen at least ten times. This rearrangement joins TRBV7-2 to TRBJ2-7; a possible D gene is TRBD2 (7 bases). CDR3 length equals 16 residues. CDR1 and CDR2 (germline): SGHTA, FQGNSA. V was trimmed by 1 base and J by 2 bases, leaving 15 bases between them. This CDR3 is CASSLEGGTKAYEQYF. CDR3 nucleotides: TGTGCCAGCAGCTTAGAGGGGGGGACAAAAGCCTACGAGCAGTACTTC.

The rearrangement joins TRBV28 to TRBJ2-7; the D gene is possibly TRBD1 (6 bases). CDR1 is MDHEN and CDR2 is SYDVKM in the germline V gene. The ends were cut back, 7 bases at V and 4 bases at J, with 11 bases in the middle. This CDR3 has 12 residues. The chain's CDR3 is CASNREGYEQYF. The CDR3 nucleotides read TGTGCCAGCAACAGGGAAGGTTACGAGCAGTACTTC.

This clonotype was picked up many times. The chain joins TRBV24-1 to TRBJ2-1, with a tentative D call TRBD1 (5 bases). The germline V gene has CDR1 KGHDR and CDR2 SFDVKD. This CDR3 region has 13 residues. V lost 3 bases and J 11 bases, leaving 13 bases between the germline ends. CDR3 amino acids: CATSDDEQEKQFF. DNA for the CDR3: TGTGCCACCAGTGATGACGAACAGGAGAAGCAGTTCTTC.

Concerning this clonotype: A far larger clone is just one base off, so this is likely a read error. V is TRBV12-3 or TRBV12-4 and J is TRBJ2-5; no clear D. The CDR3 spans 13 residues. This chain's CDR3 is CASSLGLEETRYF. The CDR3 DNA follows: TGTGCCAGCAGCCTCGGGCTAGAAGAGACCCGGTACTTC.

Concerning this clonotype: This may arise from a read error, as a much more abundant clone is one base away. The chain links TRBV20-1 to TRBJ2-3, with 8 bases lining up with TRBD2. The length of the CDR3 is 15 residues. Germline V gives CDR1 DFQATT, CDR2 SNEGSKA (reference sequence). CDR3 in DNA: TGCAGTGCTAGAGGAGCGGGGGTAACTCCGGATATGCAGTATTTT. This sequence encodes CSARGAGVTPDMQYF.

This clonotype was seen a handful of times. The V gene is TRBV6-6, the J gene TRBJ2-7; the D gene is possibly TRBD2 (5 bases). This CDR3 contains 13 residues. Between the trimmed V and J ends, which lost 6 bases and 3 bases, there was a span of 12 bases. Germline CDR1 MNHNY, CDR2 SVGAGI (reference sequence). The CDR3 sequence: CASRSPGNYEQYF. The CDR3 coding sequence is TGTGCCAGCAGATCCCCGGGGAACTACGAGCAGTACTTC.

This clonotype was seen only a few times. This chain joins TRBV28 and TRBJ1-5; 11 bases are shared with TRBD1. Trimming at V came to 5 bases and at J to 3 bases, leaving 6 bases not matched to a gene. Germline CDR1 is MDHEN and CDR2 is SYDVKM. CDR3 length: 16 residues. CDR3: CASSPRTGGYNQPQHF. DNA for the CDR3: TGTGCCAGCAGTCCGCGGACAGGGGGCTACAATCAGCCCCAGCATTTT. Using reference TRBV28 and TRBJ1-5 for the parts outside the CDR3, the full variable domain is DVKVTQSSRYLVKRTGEKVFLECVQDMDHENMFWYRQDPGLGLRLIYFSYDVKMKEKGDIPEGYSVSREKKERFSLILESASTNQTSMYLCASSPRTGGYNQPQHFGDGTRLSIL.

This clonotype was counted only a few times. J is TRBJ1-6 and V is TRBV28; no clear D gene. This CDR3 is 15 amino acids long. V lost 5 bases and J lost 10, with 18 bases in between. Per germline, CDR1 MDHEN and CDR2 SYDVKM. The CDR3 reads CASSLPPAGGSPLHF. In DNA form, the CDR3 reads TGTGCCAGCAGTCTCCCCCCGGCAGGCGGGTCACCCCTCCACTTT.

V and J are TRBV15 and TRBJ2-7; 9 bases align to TRBD1. Germline CDR1 reads LNHNV; CDR2 reads YYDKDF (reference sequence). Trimming removed 5 bases from V and 5 bases from J; junction bases left unmatched: 10. The CDR3 spans 15 residues. The CDR3 loop is CATSLLTGGGDEQYF. Written as DNA, the CDR3 is TGTGCCACCAGCCTACTTACAGGGGGCGGGGACGAGCAGTACTTC.

V gene TRBV27 combines with J gene TRBJ2-4; 12 nucleotides agree with TRBD2. The closer fit of TRBJ2-5 to the DNA end suggests the J call may be wrong. CDR3 length equals 16 residues. From germline, CDR1 is MNHEY and CDR2 SMNVEV (reference sequence). The CDR3 reads CASGQLAGGGRETQYF. CDR3 DNA: TGTGCCAGCGGCCAACTAGCGGGGGGTGGGCGGGAGACCCAGTACTTC.

This clonotype was counted a few times. The chain is built from TRBV5-6 and TRBJ2-7; 8 bases agree with TRBD1. Germline-derived CDR1 and CDR2 are SGHDT and YYEEEE. V gave up 3 bases and J gave up 0 bases; unmatched junction bases: 5. This CDR3 is 15 amino acids long. CDR3 DNA: TGTGCCAGCAGCTGGCAGGGGGCTCCCTCCTACGAGCAGTACTTC. It codes for CASSWQGAPSYEQYF.

This sequence joins TRBV20-1 and TRBJ1-2; D remains unclear. Germline-derived CDR1 and CDR2 are DFQATT and SNEGSKA (reference sequence). V lost 6 bases, J lost 7 bases, and 18 bases lay in between. The CDR3 loop spans 13 amino acids. CDR3 in DNA: TGCAGTGCCGCACCGGCCAGCGGGTCTGGCTACACCTTC. This sequence encodes CSAAPASGSGYTF.

There are many counts of this clonotype. Here the CDR3 DNA reads TGTGCCAGCAGCTACGAATACGAGCAGTACTTC. Translation: CASSYEYEQYF. The V gene is TRBV28, the J gene TRBJ2-7; D is unclear. The CDR3 covers 11 residues. V gave up 6 bases and J gave up 4 bases, with 7 bases separating them. Germline V lookup: CDR1 MDHEN, CDR2 SYDVKM. Complete variable domain (other parts from reference TRBV28 and TRBJ2-7): DVKVTQSSRYLVKRTGEKVFLECVQDMDHENMFWYRQDPGLGLRLIYFSYDVKMKEKGDIPEGYSVSREKKERFSLILESASTNQTSMYLCASSYEYEQYFGPGTRLTVT.

Notes on this clonotype: A read error may be the cause here, since a much bigger clone is one base away. The CDR3 region has the DNA TGCAGCGCTATGAACACTGAAGCTTTCTTT. Translation: CSAMNTEAFF. J is TRBJ1-1 and V is TRBV29-1; D is unresolved. V dropped 7 bases and J dropped 0 bases, with 3 bases sitting between them. Germline V gives CDR1 SQVTM, CDR2 ANQGSEA. The length of the CDR3 is 10 residues.

The gene calls are TRBV7-9 and TRBJ2-5, with D possibly TRBD1 on 6 matching bases. Looked up from germline, CDR1 is SEHNR and CDR2 is FQNEAQ (reference sequence). V lost 1 base, J lost 1 base, and 13 bases lay in between. The CDR3 length is 16 residues. The CDR3, as DNA: TGTGCCAGCAGCTTAGGGACAGTGGCCCTCCAAGAGACCCAGTACTTC. Its translation: CASSLGTVALQETQYF.

This clonotype was counted between two and nine times. The chain recombines TRBV7-8 with TRBJ1-5; the D gene is possibly TRBD1 (5 bases). CDR3 length: 14 amino acids. CDR1 and CDR2 from the germline V gene are SGHVS and FQNEAQ. V was trimmed by 4 bases and J by 2 bases, leaving 9 bases between them. CDR3 DNA sequence: TGTGCCAGCAGCTCCAGGGCTCGCAATCAGCCCCAGCATTTT. Residues: CASSSRARNQPQHF.